The T cell receptor beta chain described here comes from a study of T cells in Graves' hyperthyroidism and ophthalmopathy. Notes on the study in general: Ophthalmopathy was distinguished from stable hyperthyroidism by 13 V-J signatures.

Germline CDR1 is MNHEY and CDR2 is SMNVEV (reference sequence). Trimming at V came to 5 bases and at J to 1 base, leaving 2 bases not matched to a gene. The CDR3 loop spans 15 amino acids. Ophthalmopathy patients had Clinical Activity Score at least 3, NOSPECS grade at least 4, duration under 3 months. Thyroid ultrasound, orbital computed tomography, clinical symptoms, and serum thyroxine and TRAb underpinned diagnoses. PBMCs were derived from roughly 10 ml fresh peripheral blood. TCR beta CDR3 regions were amplified from RNA. A first-round RT-PCR of the TCR CDR3 used the HTBI primer set. One entry per CDR3 protein results from TCRdb running MiXCR on the multiplex PCR reads. Counted here are around 530,000 distinct CDR3 sequences, under 20% occurring once; the ten biggest clones make up approximately 16%. Ten or more counts support this clonotype. Its target is unknown.

The sequence was obtained from a woman aged 18-30 years with Graves' ophthalmopathy. The source material was blood. The chain uses TRBV27 and TRBJ2-2, with 9 bases fitting TRBD1. The CDR3 nucleotides read TGTGCCAGCAGTCCGGGACAGGGGAACACCGGGGAGCTGTTTTTT. Translating gives CASSPGQGNTGELFF.